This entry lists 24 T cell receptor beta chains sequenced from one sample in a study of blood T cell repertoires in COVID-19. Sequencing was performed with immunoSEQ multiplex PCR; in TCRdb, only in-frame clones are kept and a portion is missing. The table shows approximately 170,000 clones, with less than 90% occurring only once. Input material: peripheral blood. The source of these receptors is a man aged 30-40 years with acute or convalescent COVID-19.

CDR3 protein: CASELGPNTGELFF. The DNA for the CDR3 is TGTGCTAGTGAGTTGGGGCCGAACACCGGGGAGCTGTTTTTT. V is TRBV12-5 and J is TRBJ2-2; D might be TRBD1 (5 bases). This CDR3 comprises 14 residues. The germline gives CDR1 LGHNT, CDR2 FRNRAP. V was pared by 7 bases and J by 0 bases, with 9 bases between.

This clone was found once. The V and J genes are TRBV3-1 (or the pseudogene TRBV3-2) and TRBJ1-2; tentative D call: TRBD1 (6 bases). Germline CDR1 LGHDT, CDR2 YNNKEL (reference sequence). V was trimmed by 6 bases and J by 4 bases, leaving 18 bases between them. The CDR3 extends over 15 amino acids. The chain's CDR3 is CASRAHQGLGYGYTF. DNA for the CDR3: TGTGCCAGCAGAGCTCATCAGGGGCTCGGCTATGGCTACACCTTC.

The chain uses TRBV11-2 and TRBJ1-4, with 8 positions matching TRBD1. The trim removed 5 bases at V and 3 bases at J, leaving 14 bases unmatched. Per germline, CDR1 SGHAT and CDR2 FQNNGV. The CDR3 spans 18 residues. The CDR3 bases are TGTGCCAGCAGCCCCGGGACAGGACTTAGGTTGTCTAATGAAAAACTGTTTTTT. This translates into CASSPGTGLRLSNEKLFF.

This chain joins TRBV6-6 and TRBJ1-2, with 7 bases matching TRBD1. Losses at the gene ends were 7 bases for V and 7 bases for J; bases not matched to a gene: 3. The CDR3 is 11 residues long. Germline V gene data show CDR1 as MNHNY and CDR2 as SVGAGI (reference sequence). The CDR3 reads CASNRGGGYTF. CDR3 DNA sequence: TGTGCCAGCAACAGGGGCGGTGGCTACACCTTC.

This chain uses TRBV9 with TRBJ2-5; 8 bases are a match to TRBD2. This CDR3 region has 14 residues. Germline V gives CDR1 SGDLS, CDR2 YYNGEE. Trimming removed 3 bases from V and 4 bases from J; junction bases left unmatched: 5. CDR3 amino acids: CASSAGGAGETQYF. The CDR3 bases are TGTGCCAGCAGCGCCGGGGGGGCCGGAGAGACCCAGTACTTC.

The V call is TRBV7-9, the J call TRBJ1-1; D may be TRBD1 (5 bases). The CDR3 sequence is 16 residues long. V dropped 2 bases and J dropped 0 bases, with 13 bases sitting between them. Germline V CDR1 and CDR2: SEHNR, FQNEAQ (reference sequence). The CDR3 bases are TGTGCCAGCAGCTTACCGGCAGGGACTATGAACACTGAAGCTTTCTTT. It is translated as CASSLPAGTMNTEAFF. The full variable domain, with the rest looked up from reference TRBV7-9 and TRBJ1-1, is DTGVSQNPRHKITKRGQNVTFRCDPISEHNRLYWYRQTLGQGPEFLTYFQNEAQLEKSRLLSDRFSAERPKGSFSTLEIQRTEQGDSAMYLCASSLPAGTMNTEAFFGQGTRLTVV.

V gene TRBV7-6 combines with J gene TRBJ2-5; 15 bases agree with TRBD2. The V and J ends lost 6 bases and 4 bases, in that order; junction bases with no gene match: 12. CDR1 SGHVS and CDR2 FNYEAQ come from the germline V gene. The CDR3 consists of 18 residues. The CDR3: CASSLGSTGLAGGETQYF. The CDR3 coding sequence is TGTGCCAGCAGTTTGGGCTCGACGGGACTAGCGGGAGGAGAGACCCAGTACTTC.

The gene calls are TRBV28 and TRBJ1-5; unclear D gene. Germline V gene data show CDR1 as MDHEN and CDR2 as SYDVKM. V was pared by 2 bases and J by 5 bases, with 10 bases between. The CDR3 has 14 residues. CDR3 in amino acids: CASSLPALYQPQHF. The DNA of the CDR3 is TGTGCCAGCAGTTTACCTGCTCTATATCAGCCCCAGCATTTT.

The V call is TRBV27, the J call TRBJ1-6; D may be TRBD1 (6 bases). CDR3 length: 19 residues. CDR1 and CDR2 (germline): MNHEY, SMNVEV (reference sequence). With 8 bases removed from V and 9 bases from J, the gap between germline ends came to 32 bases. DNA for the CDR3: TGTGCCAGCTCCCCGCGGGGGGCAGGGAGAGGGACGGGGGGTTCACCCCTCCACTTT. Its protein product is CASSPRGAGRGTGGSPLHF.

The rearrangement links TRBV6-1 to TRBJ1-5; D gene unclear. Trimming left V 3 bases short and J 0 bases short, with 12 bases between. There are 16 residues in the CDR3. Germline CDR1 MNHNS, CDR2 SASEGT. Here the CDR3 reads CASSERATYSNQPQHF. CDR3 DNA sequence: TGTGCCAGCAGTGAGAGGGCTACCTATAGCAATCAGCCCCAGCATTTT.

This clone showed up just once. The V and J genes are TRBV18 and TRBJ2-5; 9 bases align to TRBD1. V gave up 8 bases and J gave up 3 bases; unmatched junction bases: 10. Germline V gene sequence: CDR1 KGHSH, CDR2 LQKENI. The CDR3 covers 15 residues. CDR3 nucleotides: TGTGCCAGCCAACTATCCGGGACAGGGAAAGAGACCCAGTACTTC. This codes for CASQLSGTGKETQYF.

The DNA for the CDR3 is TGTGCCAGCGAGAGAGGTGATGAGCAGTTCTTC. Its translation: CASERGDEQFF. This rearrangement joins TRBV5-4 to TRBJ2-1; D ambiguous. Germline V lookup: CDR1 SGHNT, CDR2 YYREEE (reference sequence). There are 11 residues in the CDR3. Trimming removed 7 bases at V and 8 bases at J, with 10 bases between.

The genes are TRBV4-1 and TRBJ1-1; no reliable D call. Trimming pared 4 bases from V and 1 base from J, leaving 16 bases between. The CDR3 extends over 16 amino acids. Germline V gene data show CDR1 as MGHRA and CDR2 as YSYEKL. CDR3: CASSPKPLGKNTEAFF. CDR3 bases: TGCGCCAGCAGCCCTAAACCCCTAGGCAAGAACACTGAAGCTTTCTTT.

CDR3 residues: CASRFGDRTNTEAFF. The CDR3 region has the DNA TGTGCCAGCAGATTCGGGGACAGAACGAACACTGAAGCTTTCTTT. The V call is TRBV6-5, the J call TRBJ1-1, with 7 bases aligning to TRBD1. CDR3 size: 15 residues. J lost 1 base, V lost 6 bases, and 8 bases had no gene match. Germline-derived CDR1 and CDR2 are MNHEY and SVGAGI.

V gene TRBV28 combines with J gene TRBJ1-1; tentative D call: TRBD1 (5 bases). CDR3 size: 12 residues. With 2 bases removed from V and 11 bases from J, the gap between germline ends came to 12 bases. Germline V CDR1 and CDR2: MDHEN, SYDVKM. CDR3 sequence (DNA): TGTGCCAGCAGTTTAGACAGCTATGGGGCTTTCTTT. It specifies CASSLDSYGAFF.

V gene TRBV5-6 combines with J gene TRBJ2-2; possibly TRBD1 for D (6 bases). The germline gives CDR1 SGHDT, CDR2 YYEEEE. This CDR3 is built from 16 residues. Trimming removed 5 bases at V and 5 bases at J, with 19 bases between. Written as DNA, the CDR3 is TGTGCCAGCAGAAGAGCCAACCAGGGGCGGACCGGGGAGCTGTTTTTT. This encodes CASRRANQGRTGELFF.

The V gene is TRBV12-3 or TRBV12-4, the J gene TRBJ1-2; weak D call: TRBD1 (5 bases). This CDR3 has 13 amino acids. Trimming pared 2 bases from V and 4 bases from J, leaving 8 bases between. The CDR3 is CASSLRQSYGYTF. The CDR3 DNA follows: TGTGCCAGCAGTTTAAGACAGAGCTATGGCTACACCTTC.

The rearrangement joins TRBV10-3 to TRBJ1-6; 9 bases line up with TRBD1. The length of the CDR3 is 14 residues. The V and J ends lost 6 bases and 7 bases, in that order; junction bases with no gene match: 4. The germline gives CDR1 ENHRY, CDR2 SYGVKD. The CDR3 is CAIRAGTGNSPLHF. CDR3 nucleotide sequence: TGTGCCATCAGGGCCGGGACAGGGAATTCACCCCTCCACTTT.

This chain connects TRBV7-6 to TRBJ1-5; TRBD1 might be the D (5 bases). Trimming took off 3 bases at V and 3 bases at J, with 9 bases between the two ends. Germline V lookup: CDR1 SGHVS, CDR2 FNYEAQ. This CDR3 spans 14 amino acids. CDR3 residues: CASSFGGINQPQHF. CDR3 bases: TGTGCCAGCAGCTTCGGGGGGATCAATCAGCCCCAGCATTTT.

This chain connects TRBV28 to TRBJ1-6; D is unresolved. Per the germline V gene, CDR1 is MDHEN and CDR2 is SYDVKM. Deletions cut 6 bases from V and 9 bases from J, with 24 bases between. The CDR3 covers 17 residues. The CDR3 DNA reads TGTGCCAGCAGACCGATTACAAGAAGTTATACGGGTTCACCCCTCCACTTT. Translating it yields CASRPITRSYTGSPLHF.

The CDR3 nucleotides are TGTGCCAGCAGCTTGGTTCTAGGGGACAGGAATTCACCCCTCCACTTT. It is translated as CASSLVLGDRNSPLHF. The chain has TRBV5-5 and TRBJ1-6, with 8 bases lining up with TRBD1. Trimming cost V 0 bases and J 7 bases; bases outside gene matches: 6. The CDR3 runs 16 residues. The germline CDR1 and CDR2 sequences are SGHKS and YYEKEE (reference sequence).

CDR3 nucleotides: TGTGCCAGCAGGACCGCCGGGAGCTCCTACGAGCAGTACTTC. It specifies CASRTAGSSYEQYF. This chain connects TRBV13 to TRBJ2-7, with a possible D match to TRBD2 (6 bases). CDR3 length equals 14 residues. Germline lookup yields CDR1 PRHDT and CDR2 FYEKMQ (reference sequence). Between the trimmed V and J ends, which lost 6 bases and 0 bases, there was a span of 12 bases.

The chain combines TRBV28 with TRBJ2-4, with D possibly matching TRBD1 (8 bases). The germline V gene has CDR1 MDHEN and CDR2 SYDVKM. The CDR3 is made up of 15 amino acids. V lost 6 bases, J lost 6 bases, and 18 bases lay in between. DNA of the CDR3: TGTGCCAGCAGCTGGGGGGGAGGACAGGGAAACATTCAGTACTTC. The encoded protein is CASSWGGGQGNIQYF.

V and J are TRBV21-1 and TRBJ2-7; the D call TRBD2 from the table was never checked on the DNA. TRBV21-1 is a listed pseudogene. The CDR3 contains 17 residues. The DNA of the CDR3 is TGTGCCAGCAGCACGACCGGGACTAGCGGAGGGACCTACGAGCAGTACTTC. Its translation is CASSTTGTSGGTYEQYF.